This T cell receptor (beta chain) was sequenced during a study of T-cell reconstitution after alpha-beta-depleted transplantation in children. There are many counts of this clonotype. Germline V gene data show CDR1 as MNHEY and CDR2 as SVGEGT. Trimming cost V 2 bases and J 1 base; bases outside gene matches: 7. The CDR3 runs to 16 residues. Unique molecular identifiers were incorporated into the prepared TCRbeta library. TCRdb fed the PCR reads into MiXCR, producing one record per CDR3 protein. Here the sample spans about 480,000 distinct CDR3 sequences, about an eighth being singletons. The source is a human donor who donated a stem cell graft to a child with combined immunodeficiency. Sample: PBMCs from the stem cell graft donor, taken from the stem cell graft. This sequence joins TRBV6-2 or TRBV6-3 and TRBJ2-5; 7 bases map to TRBD1. CDR3: CASSYLIQGRQETQYF. The CDR3 DNA follows: TGTGCCAGCAGTTACCTTATACAGGGGCGCCAAGAGACCCAGTACTTC.